The 25 T cell receptor beta chains in this list originate from one sample, sequenced in a study of identical twins. TCRdb reanalysed the 5' RACE reads using MiXCR and keeps one entry per CDR3 protein. The sample carries a few hundred thousand distinct CDR3 sequences, approximately 17% recorded once. Sequenced input: naive T cells sorted from blood. Receptors originate from a man aged 50-59 years in good health.

The chain couples TRBV28 to TRBJ2-5; 10 bases agree with TRBD2. V lost 5 bases and J lost 5; bases outside the gene matches: 14. Germline V gives CDR1 MDHEN, CDR2 SYDVKM. The CDR3 is made up of 17 amino acids. CDR3 DNA sequence: TGTGCCAGCAGTACTGAAATGGGTAGCGGGAGGCGGGAGACCCAGTACTTC. It specifies CASSTEMGSGRRETQYF.

J is TRBJ2-7 and V is TRBV28, with 9 bases aligning to TRBD2. Germline CDR1 is MDHEN and CDR2 is SYDVKM. The V gene end was trimmed by 1 base and the J gene end by 1 base; junction bases not matched to a gene: 2. The length of the CDR3 is 15 residues. The chain's CDR3 is CASSLLTSGSYEQYF. The CDR3 DNA is TGTGCCAGCAGTTTATTGACTAGCGGATCCTACGAGCAGTACTTC.

The J gene is TRBJ1-4, the V gene TRBV9; the D gene is possibly TRBD1 (5 bases). The ends were cut back, 3 bases at V and 5 bases at J, with 17 bases in the middle. CDR3 length: 16 residues. Per germline, CDR1 SGDLS and CDR2 YYNGEE. CDR3 amino acids: CASSGKKTEANEKLFF. The CDR3 DNA is TGTGCCAGCAGCGGAAAGAAGACAGAGGCGAATGAAAAACTGTTTTTT.

In its sample, this clonotype was seen a few times. The V call is TRBV20-1, the J call TRBJ2-1; TRBD2 matches 10 bases. The CDR3 is made up of 13 amino acids. Trimming removed 3 bases from V and 8 bases from J; junction bases left unmatched: 4. The germline gives CDR1 DFQATT, CDR2 SNEGSKA (reference sequence). CDR3 amino acids: CSARGLAFDEQFF. Written as DNA, the CDR3 is TGCAGTGCTAGGGGACTAGCGTTCGATGAGCAGTTCTTC.

This clonotype was seen repeatedly, ten times or more. The V call is TRBV20-1, the J call TRBJ2-2; 7 nucleotides line up with TRBD1. With V trimmed by 8 bases and J by 1 base, 10 bases remained unmatched. Germline CDR1 reads DFQATT; CDR2 reads SNEGSKA (reference sequence). This CDR3 has 15 amino acids. CDR3 residues: CSTTPTGKNTGELFF. For the CDR3, the DNA is TGCAGTACAACTCCGACAGGGAAGAACACCGGGGAGCTGTTTTTT.

This clonotype was detected a few times. The J gene is TRBJ1-3, the V gene TRBV4-3, with D hard to call. Trimming removed 0 bases from V and 0 bases from J, with 15 bases in between. Germline lookup yields CDR1 LGHNA and CDR2 YSLEER. The CDR3 length is 18 residues. CDR3: CASSQDTGVTYSGNTIYF. The CDR3 region has the DNA TGCGCCAGCAGCCAAGATACGGGTGTCACCTACTCTGGAAACACCATATATTTT.

This clonotype was detected a few times. The gene calls are TRBV29-1 and TRBJ2-3; the D is unclear. The CDR3 contains 15 residues. Germline V gene sequence: CDR1 SQVTM, CDR2 ANQGSEA. With 6 bases removed from V and 0 bases from J, the gap between germline ends came to 16 bases. The DNA for the CDR3 is TGCAGCGTCTCCCCAGAGGTTTCTAGCACAGATACGCAGTATTTT. Encoded protein: CSVSPEVSSTDTQYF.

In its sample, this clonotype was seen many times. This chain links TRBV28 with TRBJ2-1; D possibly corresponds to TRBD1 (5 bases). CDR1 is MDHEN, CDR2 SYDVKM, per germline. This CDR3 has 16 residues. V lost 4 bases to trimming and J lost 3 bases, with 16 bases between them. The CDR3 is CASSSFRALNYNEQFF. The CDR3 region has the DNA TGTGCCAGCAGTTCATTCAGGGCGCTTAACTACAATGAGCAGTTCTTC.

This clonotype came up many times. The chain is built from TRBV7-9 and TRBJ1-3; TRBD1 matches at 9 bases. Germline V gene lookup returns CDR1 SEHNR and CDR2 FQNEAQ (reference sequence). The ends lost 5 bases at V and 0 bases at J; junction bases unmatched: 5. This CDR3 has 16 amino acids. This CDR3 is CASSELTGGSGNTIYF. The DNA of the CDR3 is TGTGCCAGCAGCGAACTGACAGGGGGCTCTGGAAACACCATATATTTT. Full variable domain (outside the CDR3, taken from reference TRBV7-9 and TRBJ1-3): DTGVSQNPRHKITKRGQNVTFRCDPISEHNRLYWYRQTLGQGPEFLTYFQNEAQLEKSRLLSDRFSAERPKGSFSTLEIQRTEQGDSAMYLCASSELTGGSGNTIYFGEGSWLTVV.

The sample holds a few counts of this clonotype. The chain's CDR3 is CSALERKSYNEQFF. The CDR3 DNA sequence: TGCAGTGCCTTAGAGCGGAAATCCTACAATGAGCAGTTCTTC. The rearrangement joins TRBV20-1 to TRBJ2-1, with D perhaps TRBD2 (5 bases). Trimming left V 6 bases short and J 1 base short, with 13 bases between. Per the germline V gene, CDR1 is DFQATT and CDR2 is SNEGSKA (reference sequence). The CDR3 is made up of 14 amino acids.

This clonotype occurred many times. CDR3 amino acids: CASSRLARDGSNTGELFF. The CDR3 DNA follows: TGCGCCAGCAGTCGCCTTGCCCGGGACGGTTCGAACACCGGGGAGCTGTTTTTT. This chain joins TRBV5-1 and TRBJ2-2, with D tentatively TRBD1 or TRBD2 (5 bases each). Trimming stripped 5 bases from V and 0 bases from J, with 20 bases between. CDR3 length equals 18 residues. CDR1 SGHRS and CDR2 YFSETQ come from the germline V gene.

The sample holds many counts of this clonotype. The chain joins TRBV15 to TRBJ2-7; D not resolved. Germline lookup yields CDR1 LNHNV and CDR2 YYDKDF (reference sequence). Trimming removed 0 bases from V and 3 bases from J, with 15 bases in between. The CDR3 is 16 residues long. The CDR3 here is CATSRDLGEYIYEQYF. The CDR3 nucleotides are TGTGCCACCAGCAGAGATTTGGGCGAGTATATCTACGAGCAGTACTTC.

This clonotype was seen more than once but under ten times. This chain links TRBV12-3 or TRBV12-4 with TRBJ2-7; D remains unclear. CDR3 size: 11 residues. Trimming stripped 6 bases from V and 6 bases from J, with 9 bases between. For the CDR3, the DNA is TGTGCCAGCAGCCAAATATCCGAGCAGTACTTC. Amino acid sequence: CASSQISEQYF.

The rearrangement joins TRBV7-2 to TRBJ1-5; 7 bases match TRBD1. The CDR3 contains 16 residues. V shed 6 bases, J shed 2 bases, and the junction held 10 bases outside the gene matches. Germline loops: CDR1 SGHTA, CDR2 FQGNSA. CDR3 loop: CASSFRGGQGNQPQHF. As DNA, the CDR3 is TGTGCCAGCAGTTTCAGGGGGGGCCAGGGCAATCAGCCCCAGCATTTT.

This clonotype was seen repeatedly, ten times or more. This chain connects TRBV7-2 to TRBJ2-7, with TRBD2 matching 8 bases. The germline V gene has CDR1 SGHTA and CDR2 FQGNSA. The CDR3 consists of 15 residues. Germline trimming cut 5 bases from V and 5 bases from J; bases unmatched to any gene: 11. The CDR3 DNA reads as TGTGCCAGCAGCATAATTCGGGGGGGCAGGGACGAGCAGTACTTC. This gives the protein CASSIIRGGRDEQYF.

V and J are TRBV7-2 and TRBJ1-3; D remains unclear. Germline CDR1 reads SGHTA; CDR2 reads FQGNSA. The CDR3 loop spans 14 amino acids. V dropped 6 bases and J dropped 0 bases, with 9 bases sitting between them. This chain's CDR3 is CASRPASSGNTIYF. CDR3 sequence (DNA): TGTGCCAGCAGACCGGCCTCCTCTGGAAACACCATATATTTT.

This clonotype was seen a handful of times. The chain has TRBV5-1 and TRBJ2-2, with 7 bases aligning to TRBD2. This CDR3 has 14 residues. V lost 6 bases, J lost 0 bases, and 2 bases stayed unmatched. Germline assignment: CDR1 SGHRS and CDR2 YFSETQ. Written as DNA, the CDR3 is TGCGCCAGCATAGCGGGTACGAACACCGGGGAGCTGTTTTTT. It specifies CASIAGTNTGELFF.

The sample holds many counts of this clonotype. The chain uses TRBV27 and TRBJ1-2; D remains unclear. The CDR3 runs to 17 residues. CDR1 and CDR2 from the germline V gene are MNHEY and SMNVEV (reference sequence). Trimming pared 4 bases from V and 8 bases from J, leaving 26 bases between. CDR3 region: CASSSLPDRPLRRGYTF. The CDR3 DNA sequence: TGTGCCAGCAGTTCCCTCCCCGATAGGCCCTTGCGGAGAGGCTACACCTTC.

Ten or more counts support this clonotype. The V gene is TRBV4-1, the J gene TRBJ1-5; maybe TRBD1 (5 bases). Trimming stripped 2 bases from V and 0 bases from J, with 11 bases between. Germline V gene lookup returns CDR1 MGHRA and CDR2 YSYEKL. The CDR3 totals 16 residues. In DNA, the CDR3 is TGCGCCAGCAGCCAACAGGGCGGGCATAGCAATCAGCCCCAGCATTTT. It yields the protein CASSQQGGHSNQPQHF.

This clonotype was counted ten times or more. The rearrangement uses TRBV5-1 and TRBJ2-1; the D gene is possibly TRBD2 (6 bases). Trimming cost V 3 bases and J 0 bases, with 16 bases left between them. CDR1 and CDR2 (germline): SGHRS, YFSETQ. The CDR3 length is 17 residues. CDR3 sequence reads: CASSWRDGMSSYNEQFF. The CDR3 DNA follows: TGCGCCAGCAGCTGGAGGGACGGGATGAGCTCCTACAATGAGCAGTTCTTC.

V is TRBV20-1 and J is TRBJ2-1; tentative D call: TRBD1 (6 bases). The CDR3 is 14 residues long. V was clipped by 2 bases and J by 0 bases, with 8 bases between them. The V gene's germline CDR1 is DFQATT and CDR2 SNEGSKA (reference sequence). CDR3 coding DNA: TGCAGTGCTAGAACAGGGACCTCCTACAATGAGCAGTTCTTC. It translates to CSARTGTSYNEQFF.

This clonotype was observed at least ten times. This chain uses TRBV5-1 with TRBJ2-2; 7 bases align to TRBD1. Germline V gene sequence: CDR1 SGHRS, CDR2 YFSETQ. V shed 0 bases and J 5 bases; nucleotides not matched to a gene: 1. The CDR3 consists of 14 residues. The CDR3 DNA follows: TGCGCCAGCAGCTTGGGACAGGGAACCGGGGAGCTGTTTTTT. It specifies CASSLGQGTGELFF.

This clonotype was observed at least ten times. J is TRBJ2-3 and V is TRBV7-2, with TRBD2 identical over 12 bases. V was clipped by 5 bases and J by 6 bases; unmatched bases: 6. CDR1 is SGHTA, CDR2 FQGNSA, per germline. The CDR3 covers 15 residues. The CDR3: CASSRRTSGVDTQYF. As DNA, the CDR3 is TGTGCCAGCAGCCGGCGGACTAGCGGGGTGGATACGCAGTATTTT. The full variable domain, with the rest looked up from reference TRBV7-2 and TRBJ2-3, is GAGVSQSPSNKVTEKGKDVELRCDPISGHTALYWYRQSLGQGLEFLIYFQGNSAPDKSGLPSDRFSAERTGGSVSTLTIQRTQQEDSAVYLCASSRRTSGVDTQYFGPGTRLTVL.

The V and J genes are TRBV7-8 and TRBJ2-1, with 9 nucleotides matching TRBD2. After removal of 2 bases from V and 8 bases from J, the junction contained 4 bases not matched to a gene. The CDR3 consists of 14 residues. Germline V CDR1 and CDR2: SGHVS, FQNEAQ. For the CDR3, the DNA is TGTGCCAGCAGCTTAACTAGCGGGCCCTATGAGCAGTTCTTC. This codes for CASSLTSGPYEQFF.

The rearrangement joins TRBV2 to TRBJ2-4; no clear D. CDR3 length: 14 amino acids. CDR1 and CDR2 from the germline V gene are SNHLY and FYNNEI. V shed 6 bases and J shed 0 bases, with 9 bases lying between them. CDR3 loop: CASRVDGAKNIQYF. In DNA, the CDR3 is TGTGCCAGCAGGGTGGACGGAGCCAAAAACATTCAGTACTTC.